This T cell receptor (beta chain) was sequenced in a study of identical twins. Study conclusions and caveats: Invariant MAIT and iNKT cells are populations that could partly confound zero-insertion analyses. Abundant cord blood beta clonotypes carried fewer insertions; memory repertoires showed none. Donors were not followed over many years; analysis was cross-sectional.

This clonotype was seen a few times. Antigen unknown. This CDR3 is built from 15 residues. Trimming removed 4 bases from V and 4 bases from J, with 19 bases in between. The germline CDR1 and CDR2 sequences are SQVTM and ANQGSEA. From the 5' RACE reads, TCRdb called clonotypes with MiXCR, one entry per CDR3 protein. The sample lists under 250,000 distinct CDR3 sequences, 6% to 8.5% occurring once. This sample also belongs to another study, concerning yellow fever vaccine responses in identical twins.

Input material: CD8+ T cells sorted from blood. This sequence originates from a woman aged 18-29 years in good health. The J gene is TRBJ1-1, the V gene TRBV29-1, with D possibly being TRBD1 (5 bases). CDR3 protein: CSVGGGSGIPTEAFF. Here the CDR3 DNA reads TGCAGCGTTGGTGGGGGGTCAGGGATCCCCACTGAAGCTTTCTTT.